This TCR beta chain was found in a study of beta chain features in type 1 diabetes. The authors reverse transcribed all of the isolated RNA, so sequencing captured expressed TCRB transcripts. Profiling relied on immunoSEQ multiplex PCR, and the TCRdb table lists in-frame clones only, not all of them. The sample has roughly 140,000 clones; 6.9% are singletons. The sample comprised central memory CD4+ T cells from blood. This TCR came from a woman younger than 45 in good health.

DNA of the CDR3: TGCGCCAGCCGGGGGGGCTCGACGGCGGGCGTGGGGGAGCTGTTTTTT. As protein: CASRGGSTAGVGELFF. V gene TRBV5-1 combines with J gene TRBJ2-2, with TRBD2 identical over 8 bases. This CDR3 region has 16 residues. Looked up from germline, CDR1 is SGHRS and CDR2 is YFSETQ. Trimming at V came to 7 bases and at J to 8 bases, leaving 16 bases not matched to a gene.